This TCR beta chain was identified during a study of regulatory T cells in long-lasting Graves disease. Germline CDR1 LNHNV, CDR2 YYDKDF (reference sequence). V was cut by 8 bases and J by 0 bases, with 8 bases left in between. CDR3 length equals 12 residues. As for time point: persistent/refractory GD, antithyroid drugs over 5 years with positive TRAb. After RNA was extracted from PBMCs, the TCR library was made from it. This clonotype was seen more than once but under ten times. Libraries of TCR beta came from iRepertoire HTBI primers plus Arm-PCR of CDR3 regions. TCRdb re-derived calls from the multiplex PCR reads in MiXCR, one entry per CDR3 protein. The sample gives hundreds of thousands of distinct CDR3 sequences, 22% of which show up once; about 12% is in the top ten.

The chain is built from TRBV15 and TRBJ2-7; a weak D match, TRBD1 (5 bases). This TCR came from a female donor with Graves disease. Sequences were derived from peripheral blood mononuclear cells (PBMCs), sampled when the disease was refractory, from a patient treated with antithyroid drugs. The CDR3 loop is CATLDSSYEQYF. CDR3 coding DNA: TGTGCCACCCTCGACAGCTCCTACGAGCAGTACTTC.